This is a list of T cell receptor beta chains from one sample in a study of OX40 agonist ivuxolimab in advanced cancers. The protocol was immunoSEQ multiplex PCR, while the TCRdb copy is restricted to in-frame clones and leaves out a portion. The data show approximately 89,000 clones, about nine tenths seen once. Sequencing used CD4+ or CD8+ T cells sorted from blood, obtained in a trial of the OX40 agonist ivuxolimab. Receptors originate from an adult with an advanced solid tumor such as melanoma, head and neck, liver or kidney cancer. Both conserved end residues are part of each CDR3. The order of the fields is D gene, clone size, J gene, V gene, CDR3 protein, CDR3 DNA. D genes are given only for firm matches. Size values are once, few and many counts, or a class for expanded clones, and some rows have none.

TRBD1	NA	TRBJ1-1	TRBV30	CAWTWTGRNTEAFF	TGTGCCTGGACGTGGACAGGGAGGAACACTGAAGCTTTCTTT
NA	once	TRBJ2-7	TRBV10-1	CASSEGPTRTCSYEQYF	TGCGCCAGCAGTGAAGGACCTACAAGGACATGCTCCTACGAGCAGTACTTC
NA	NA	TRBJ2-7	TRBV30	CAWSRQARGYEQYF	TGTGCCTGGAGCCGACAAGCCCGGGGGTACGAGCAGTACTTC
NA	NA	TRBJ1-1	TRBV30	CAWITGSREAFF	TGTGCCTGGATAACGGGGAGCAGGGAAGCTTTCTTT
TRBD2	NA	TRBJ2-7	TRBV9	CASSPAVGAGYEQYF	TGTGCCAGCAGCCCTGCAGTTGGAGCGGGATACGAGCAGTACTTC
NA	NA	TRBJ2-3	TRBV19	CASSIGAQTLGPDTQYF	TGTGCCAGTAGTATAGGGGCCCAGACCCTAGGGCCAGATACGCAGTATTTT
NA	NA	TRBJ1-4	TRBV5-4	CASSLGQRNEKLFF	TGTGCCAGCAGCTTGGGACAGAGGAATGAAAAACTGTTTTTT
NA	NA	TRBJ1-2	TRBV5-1	CASSLSEPRLGYTF	TGCGCCAGCAGCTTGTCGGAACCTCGGCTTGGCTACACCTTC
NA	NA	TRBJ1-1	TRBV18	CASSRSENTEAFF	TGTGCCAGCTCACGATCAGAGAACACTGAAGCTTTCTTT
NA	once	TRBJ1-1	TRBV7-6	CASSLQPSGGRTEAFF	TGTGCCAGCAGCTTGCAACCCTCCGGGGGGCGCACTGAAGCTTTCTTT
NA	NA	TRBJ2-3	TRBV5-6	CASSWGGTDTQYF	TGTGCCAGCAGCTGGGGGGGCACAGATACGCAGTATTTT
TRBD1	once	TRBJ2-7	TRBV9	CASSVFETPGTGNSYEQYF	TGTGCCAGCAGCGTCTTCGAAACCCCCGGGACAGGGAACTCCTACGAGCAGTACTTC
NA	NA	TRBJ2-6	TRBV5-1	CASSLGRREGANVLTF	TGCGCCAGCAGCTTGGGACGGAGGGAAGGGGCCAACGTCCTGACTTTC
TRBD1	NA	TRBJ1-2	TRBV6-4	CASSNTGGANYGYTF	TGTGCCAGCAGTAACACAGGGGGCGCTAACTATGGCTACACCTTC
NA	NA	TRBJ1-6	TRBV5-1	CASSLQGRSPLHF	TGCGCCAGCAGCTTGCAGGGACGCTCACCCCTCCACTTT
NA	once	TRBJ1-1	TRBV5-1	CASSLDKGGTEAFF	TGCGCCAGCAGCTTAGACAAGGGGGGCACTGAAGCTTTCTTT
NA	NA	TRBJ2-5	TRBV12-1	CASSFQTSGHQETQYF	TGTGCCAGCAGCTTTCAAACTAGCGGTCACCAAGAGACCCAGTACTTC
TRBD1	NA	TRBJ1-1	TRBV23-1	CASSQSRTGINTEAFF	TGCGCCAGCAGTCAATCCCGGACAGGGATCAACACTGAAGCTTTCTTT
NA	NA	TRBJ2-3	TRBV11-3	CASSFEGGTDTQYF	TGTGCCAGCAGCTTTGAGGGTGGCACAGATACGCAGTATTTT
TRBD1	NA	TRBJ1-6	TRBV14	CASSPRTGENSPLHF	TGTGCCAGCAGCCCAAGGACAGGGGAAAATTCACCCCTCCACTTT
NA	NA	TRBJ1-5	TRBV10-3	CATLGNSNQPQHF	TGTGCCACCCTAGGGAATAGCAATCAGCCCCAGCATTTT
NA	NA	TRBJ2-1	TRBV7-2	CASTNGARDNEQFF	TGTGCCAGCACCAACGGGGCTAGGGACAATGAGCAGTTCTTC
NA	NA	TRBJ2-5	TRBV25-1	CASSEARVTQETQYF	TGTGCCAGCAGTGAAGCCAGGGTTACCCAAGAGACCCAGTACTTC
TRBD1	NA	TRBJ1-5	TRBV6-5	CASRETGFGNQPQHF	TGTGCCAGCAGGGAGACAGGGTTCGGCAATCAGCCCCAGCATTTT
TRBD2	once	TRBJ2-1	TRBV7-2	CASSLLGLPYNEQFF	TGTGCCAGCAGCTTACTGGGACTACCCTACAATGAGCAGTTCTTC
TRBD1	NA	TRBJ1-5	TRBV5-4	CASSAGGHSNQPQHF	TGTGCCAGCAGCGCAGGGGGCCATAGCAATCAGCCCCAGCATTTT
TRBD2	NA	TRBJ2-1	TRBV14	CASSFRLANSYNEQFF	TGTGCCAGCAGTTTTAGACTAGCTAACTCCTACAATGAGCAGTTCTTC
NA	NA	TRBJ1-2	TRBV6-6	CASSYAETNYGYTF	TGTGCCAGCAGTTACGCGGAAACTAACTATGGCTACACCTTC
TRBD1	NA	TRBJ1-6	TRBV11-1	CASSLAGGANSPLHF	TGTGCCAGCAGCTTAGCAGGGGGCGCGAATTCACCCCTCCACTTT
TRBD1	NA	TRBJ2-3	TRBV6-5	CASTGQGADTQYF	TGTGCCAGCACCGGACAGGGTGCAGATACGCAGTATTTT
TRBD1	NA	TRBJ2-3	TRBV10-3	CAIRRGEGANTDTQYF	TGTGCCATCAGGAGGGGAGAGGGGGCAAACACAGATACGCAGTATTTT
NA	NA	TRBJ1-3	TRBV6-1	CASSDPSGNTIYF	TGTGCCAGCAGTGACCCCTCTGGAAACACCATATATTTT
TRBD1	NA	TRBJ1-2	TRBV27	CASSLLGVGQGAGYTF	TGTGCCAGCAGTTTATTAGGAGTGGGGCAGGGGGCCGGCTACACCTTC
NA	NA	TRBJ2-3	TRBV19	CASSIGGPGASTDTQYF	TGTGCCAGTAGTATTGGGGGACCGGGCGCTAGCACAGATACGCAGTATTTT
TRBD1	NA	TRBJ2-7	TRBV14	CASSQDDGTGGRDEQYF	TGTGCCAGCAGCCAAGATGACGGGACAGGGGGCAGGGACGAGCAGTACTTC
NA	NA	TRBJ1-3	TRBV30	CAWSVRNTIYF	TGTGCCTGGAGTGTACGAAACACCATATATTTT
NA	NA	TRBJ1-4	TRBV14	CASSQGVIGFVTTNEKLFF	TGTGCCAGCAGCCAAGGCGTAATCGGCTTTGTTACAACTAATGAAAAACTGTTTTTT
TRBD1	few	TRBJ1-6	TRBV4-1	CASSQGQGDSPLHF	TGCGCCAGCAGCCAAGGGCAGGGGGATTCACCCCTCCACTTT
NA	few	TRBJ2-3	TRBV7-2	CASSQPTIQGPGTQYF	TGTGCCAGCAGCCAGCCGACTATACAGGGACCGGGTACGCAGTATTTT
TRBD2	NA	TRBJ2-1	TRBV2	CASSGLAGPNEQFF	TGTGCCAGCAGCGGACTAGCGGGGCCAAATGAGCAGTTCTTC
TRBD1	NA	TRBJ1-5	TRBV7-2	CASSFGQGAEQPQHF	TGTGCCAGCAGCTTCGGACAGGGGGCAGAGCAGCCCCAGCATTTT
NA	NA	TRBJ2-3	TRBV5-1	CASSLDGASTDTQYF	TGCGCCAGCAGCTTGGACGGCGCTAGCACAGATACGCAGTATTTT
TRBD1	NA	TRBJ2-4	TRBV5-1	CASGTGESKNIQYF	TGCGCCAGCGGGACAGGGGAGTCCAAAAACATTCAGTACTTC
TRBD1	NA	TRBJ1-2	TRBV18	CASSPYEGQGGPSYGYTF	TGTGCCAGCTCACCCTACGAGGGACAGGGGGGACCGTCCTATGGCTACACCTTC
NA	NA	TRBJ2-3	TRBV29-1	CSVGQGRADTQYF	TGCAGCGTTGGGCAGGGGCGCGCAGATACGCAGTATTTT
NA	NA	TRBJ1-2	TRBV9	CASSREGNYGYTF	TGTGCCAGCAGCAGAGAGGGGAACTATGGCTACACCTTC
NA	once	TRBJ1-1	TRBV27	CASSLSFLNSGHEAFF	TGTGCCAGCAGTTTATCTTTCCTTAATTCTGGACATGAGGCTTTCTTT